This TCR beta chain derives from a study of CD8+CD57+ T cells in acquired aplastic anemia. General study points: Sharing between patients and controls was observed for over 25 CD8+ CDR3 sequences.

In patients chosen for sequencing, flow cytometry had shown CD8+CD57+ cell expansion. None of the patients had been given any therapy when their blood was sampled. Note on this clonotype: Its matching antigen is unknown.

Trimming took 8 bases from V and 6 from J; bases not matched to a gene: 14. Germline CDR1 is MNHNS and CDR2 is SASEGT. The CDR3 sequence is 17 residues long. The study profiled TCR beta VDJ and CDR3 using genomic DNA as template. Using its own MiXCR run on the reads, TCRdb lists one record per CDR3 protein. Found here are around 430,000 distinct CDR3 sequences, 25% to 40% of them singletons; the top ten hold about 0.8%. The chain employs TRBV6-1 and TRBJ1-5; 12 bases are shared with TRBD1. This receptor was taken from a human donor with aplastic anemia. The specimen sequenced was sorted CD4+, CD8+, or CD8+CD57+ T cells (not recorded which) from PBMCs. In DNA, the CDR3 is TGTGCCAGCTGGAGGACCGGGACAGGGGGCCTCAGTCAGCCCCAGCATTTT. It specifies CASWRTGTGGLSQPQHF.